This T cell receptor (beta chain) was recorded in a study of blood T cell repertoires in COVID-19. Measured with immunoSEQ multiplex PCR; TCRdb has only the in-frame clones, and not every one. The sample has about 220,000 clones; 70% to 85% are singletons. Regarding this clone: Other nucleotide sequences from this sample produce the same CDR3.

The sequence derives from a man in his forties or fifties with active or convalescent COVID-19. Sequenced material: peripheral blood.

CDR3 loop: CASSLTGYGYTF. The CDR3 DNA follows: TGTGCCAGCAGTTTAACCGGGTATGGCTACACCTTC. The chain is built from TRBV28 and TRBJ1-2; D ambiguous. Germline CDR1 MDHEN, CDR2 SYDVKM. V gave up 2 bases and J gave up 5 bases, with 6 bases separating them. The CDR3 is 12 residues long.